This T cell receptor (beta chain) was recorded in a study of T cell changes during pregnancy in multiple sclerosis. The repertoire was sequenced with immunoSEQ multiplex PCR; TCRdb's copy has only in-frame clones and lacks some. The table shows tens of thousands of clones, with 80% to 95% occurring only once. This clone was counted once. The receptor was isolated from a female donor with multiple sclerosis, enrolled in a pregnancy study. Sequencing was performed on peripheral blood, taken in the first trimester of pregnancy.

The CDR3 loop reads CASSEWEGTRLSQETQYF. The CDR3 DNA sequence: TGTGCCAGCAGTGAATGGGAGGGGACACGGTTGTCCCAAGAGACCCAGTACTTC. This chain connects TRBV25-1 to TRBJ2-5, with D tentatively TRBD2 (7 bases). Germline V gives CDR1 MGHDK, CDR2 SYGVNS. V lost 1 base, J lost 1 base, and 19 bases lay in between. The CDR3 length is 18 residues.